The present T cell receptor (beta chain) was sequenced within a study of glioma-infiltrating T cells (dated by TCRdb to 2016 to 2017). Some background on the complete study: Glioma tissue, non-neoplastic brain tissue and matched peripheral blood mononuclear cells were used as sources from which TCR alpha- and beta-chain repertoires were sequenced. To measure divergence between tissue and blood T-cell populations, each tissue-infiltrating repertoire was compared with the peripheral blood repertoire of the same patient. Three low-grade glioma patients, roughly eight primary glioblastoma patients and three non-glioma patients contributing non-neoplastic brain tissue were included in the paired cohort.

In regard to this clonotype: No antigen is known for it. There are no base qualities to consult, and no much larger clone falls within one base.

Summary of the overall study and its limitations: Group comparisons were based on small numbers of patients: three non-neoplastic, three low-grade glioma and about 8 glioblastoma patients. VJ-independent divergence between tissue and blood was found to be below expectation in non-neoplastic patients but above expectation in all gliomas, particularly low-grade gliomas. Very few CDR3 sequences were shared between tissue and blood, attributed to high CDR3 diversity and limited sampling.

The germline V gene (reference sequence) specifies SEHNR as CDR1 and FQNEAQ as CDR2. The junction shows trimming of 2 bases on V and 0 bases on J, plus 22 bases between the germline ends. The CDR3 runs 20 amino acids, cysteine and phenylalanine included. Only the CDR3 region is kept as DNA, spanning 60 bases read in frame from base 1. TCR alpha and beta CDR3 regions were amplified with the iRepertoire nested amplicon-rescue multiplex PCR (arm-PCR) platform from RNA. The input for one-step reverse transcription and amplification was about 100-400 ng of either tissue mRNA or PBMC total RNA. After bead purification, a secondary multiplex PCR added Illumina adapters, and libraries were gel-purified between 200 and 400 bp. Internal 6-nucleotide barcodes were carried by the libraries and were used for demultiplexing. Sequencing of libraries was performed on an Illumina MiSeq with 2x220 or 2x250 nucleotide paired-end reads. The study's processing was this. Paired reads were merged using FLASH 1.2.11 and aligned with BWA-MEM to the GRCh37 human genome, and TRA and TRB reads were then extracted. For V and J assignment, an IMGT-derived reference of cassette sequences and CDR3 motifs that included pseudogenes was used. Reads were translated in three frames, and productive CDR3s were defined as those with a C...FGXG motif and no stop codons. Unique combinations of V-J cassette pair and CDR3 amino acid sequence were defined as clonotypes. Filtering of reads was based on Hamming distance, with the threshold set by the sequence error rate of each sample in mapped regions. The raw public reads went through TCRdb reprocessing: fastp at Q25, MiXCR clone calling, in-frame beta chains kept. Entries that share a CDR3 protein sequence are merged under the most common genes and DNA. It is TCRdb's table, rather than the study itself, that gives the V and J calls and clone size. Counted in this sample were around 190,000 distinct CDR3 sequences; approximately 30% of them appeared once. Roughly a fifth of the sample is held by the ten biggest clonotypes.

The TCR comes from a human donor with low-grade glioma or glioblastoma, undergoing nonglioma brain surgery, or in good health (not recorded which). Input material: glioma tissue, nonneoplastic brain tissue, or PBMCs (not recorded which). The rearranged chain carries TRBV7-9 and TRBJ2-2; no confident D gene assignment can be made. CDR3 region: CASSLTVSSTRTANTGELFF. The DNA reads TGTGCCAGCAGCTTAACAGTCTCCTCAACCAGGACCGCGAACACCGGGGAGCTGTTTTTT.